A selection of T cell receptor beta chains follows, all from one sample in a study of shared clonotypes between healthy human individuals. Data came from immunoSEQ multiplex PCR; TCRdb stores just in-frame clones and leaves some out. The data hold about 2.4 million clones, with 93% observed a single time. Sequencing input: naive CD4+ T cells from PBMCs. These TCRs come from a man aged 18 to 35 in good health. Some clones in this sample may be carry-over from other donors' samples. The CDR3 runs from the conserved cysteine through the conserved F or W. A D gene is named only where the DNA matches it firmly. Only some rows state a clone size, as once, few, many or a class for expanded clones.

CDR3 DNA,CDR3 protein,J gene,D gene,clone size,V gene,CDR3 length
TGCGCCAGCAGCTTGGTAACAGGGGTCAACACTGAAGCTTTCTTT,CASSLVTGVNTEAFF,TRBJ1-1,TRBD1,.,TRBV5-1,15
TGTGCCAGCTCACCTGAACGTAATGAAAAACTGTTTTTT,CASSPERNEKLFF,TRBJ1-4,.,.,TRBV18,13
TGTGCCAGCTCCCAGGCCTGGGCGGGCTCCTACGAGCAGTACTTC,CASSQAWAGSYEQYF,TRBJ2-7,.,.,TRBV27,15
TGTGCCTGGAGAGTTACAGGGGTTTACAACGAGCAGTACTTC,CAWRVTGVYNEQYF,TRBJ2-7,TRBD1,.,TRBV30,14
TGTGCCAGCAGCTTCAGCGACCGAAAGAACTATGGCTACACCTTC,CASSFSDRKNYGYTF,TRBJ1-2,.,.,TRBV7-9,15
TGTGCCAGCAGCCAAGCACAGGGCCACTCTGGAAACACCATATATTTT,CASSQAQGHSGNTIYF,TRBJ1-3,.,.,TRBV4-2,16
TGTGCCACCAGCAGCTTCGGACTAGCGGGAGGGAGGCGCTACAATGAGCAGTTCTTC,CATSSFGLAGGRRYNEQFF,TRBJ2-1,TRBD2,.,TRBV15,19
TGTGCCAGCAGTCCGGGCCGCGAGTCACCCCTCCACTTT,CASSPGRESPLHF,TRBJ1-6,.,.,TRBV7-9,13
TGTGCCAGCAGTACTCCCGGGGGTAGCGGGAGGGGCAACACCGGGGAGCTGTTTTTT,CASSTPGGSGRGNTGELFF,TRBJ2-2,TRBD2,.,TRBV28,19
TGTGCCAGCAGTCCCCAGGACGGAGTTAATGAAAAACTGTTTTTT,CASSPQDGVNEKLFF,TRBJ1-4,.,.,TRBV28,15
TGTGCCAGCAGTTCCACCCCCGGGGGACAGGGGGGTGGCTACACCTTC,CASSSTPGGQGGGYTF,TRBJ1-2,TRBD1,once,TRBV6-5,16